This T cell receptor (beta chain) comes out of a study of T cell responses to AZD1222 COVID-19 vaccine. General observations from the study: The sample set comprised mostly white British donors with more females, and clonal diversity was possibly underestimated.

Germline assignment: CDR1 SQVTM and CDR2 ANQGSEA. Trimming stripped 5 bases from V and 0 bases from J, with 14 bases between. The CDR3 spans 14 residues. Assay: immunoSEQ multiplex PCR; the TCRdb copy retains only in-frame clones and omits some. The sample records under 35,000 clones, approximately 90% being singletons. In regard to this clone: As yet, its antigen is unknown.

The gene calls are TRBV29-1 and TRBJ2-7; D remains unclear. The TCR sequence derives from an adult in good health. This specimen was peripheral blood, taken on day 0 of AZD1222 vaccination. In DNA, the CDR3 is TGCAGCGTTTTTTCTCCCGAGAGCTCCTACGAGCAGTACTTC. Translated, it gives CSVFSPESSYEQYF.